The rows below give T cell receptor beta chains drawn from one sample of a study of blood T cells in healthy people across ages. TCRdb fed the 5' RACE reads into MiXCR, producing one record per CDR3 protein. The table has 1.5 million to 1.9 million distinct CDR3 sequences, 35% to 45% seen once; the top ten hold approximately 4%. The sample was blood. The receptors were sampled from a woman aged 18-29 years in good health. CDR3s include the opening cysteine and the closing phenylalanine or tryptophan. A D gene is named only where the DNA matches it firmly. Not all rows give a size; the values are once, few, many and, for expanded clones, a class.

clone_size: few; v_call: TRBV12-3/TRBV12-4; j_call: TRBJ2-1; d_call: TRBD1; cdr3_aa: CAVRDRGGYEQFF; cdr3_nt: TGTGCCGTCCGGGACAGGGGTGGCTATGAGCAGTTCTTC
clone_size: -; v_call: TRBV27; j_call: TRBJ1-1; d_call: -; cdr3_aa: CASRSRAMNTEAFF; cdr3_nt: TGTGCCAGCAGATCGAGGGCTATGAACACTGAAGCTTTCTTT
clone_size: -; v_call: TRBV6-4; j_call: TRBJ2-1; d_call: TRBD2; cdr3_aa: CASSDFGTSNNEQFF; cdr3_nt: TGTGCCAGCAGTGACTTCGGGACTAGCAACAATGAGCAGTTCTTC
clone_size: few; v_call: TRBV5-1; j_call: TRBJ2-3; d_call: TRBD1; cdr3_aa: CASSRDRDEGTQYF; cdr3_nt: TGCGCCAGCAGCCGAGACAGGGACGAAGGTACGCAGTATTTT
clone_size: -; v_call: TRBV7-2; j_call: TRBJ1-3; d_call: -; cdr3_aa: CASSFRTSSGNTIYF; cdr3_nt: TGTGCCAGCAGCTTCCGAACGTCCTCTGGAAACACCATATATTTT
clone_size: few; v_call: TRBV6-1; j_call: TRBJ2-7; d_call: TRBD1; cdr3_aa: CASSAGTAFHEQYF; cdr3_nt: TGTGCCAGCAGTGCCGGGACAGCTTTCCACGAGCAGTACTTC
clone_size: -; v_call: TRBV7-2; j_call: TRBJ1-2; d_call: -; cdr3_aa: CASSLSNSQTHGYTF; cdr3_nt: TGTGCCAGCAGCTTATCTAACTCCCAGACGCATGGCTACACCTTC
clone_size: many; v_call: TRBV4-1; j_call: TRBJ2-7; d_call: -; cdr3_aa: CASSQPGSYEQYF; cdr3_nt: TGCGCCAGCAGCCAACCCGGGTCCTACGAGCAGTACTTC
clone_size: few; v_call: TRBV29-1; j_call: TRBJ2-1; d_call: TRBD2; cdr3_aa: CSVERAWEGNNEQFF; cdr3_nt: TGCAGCGTTGAAAGGGCGTGGGAGGGGAACAATGAGCAGTTCTTC
clone_size: many; v_call: TRBV7-9; j_call: TRBJ2-1; d_call: -; cdr3_aa: CASSRSFPRSYNEQFF; cdr3_nt: TGTGCCAGCAGTCGTAGTTTTCCCCGGAGCTACAATGAGCAGTTCTTC
clone_size: -; v_call: TRBV9; j_call: TRBJ2-3; d_call: -; cdr3_aa: CASSVQSGADTQYF; cdr3_nt: TGTGCCAGCAGCGTACAAAGCGGTGCAGATACGCAGTATTTT
clone_size: -; v_call: TRBV14; j_call: TRBJ2-5; d_call: -; cdr3_aa: CASSQWTGTNNEQYF; cdr3_nt: TGTGCCAGCAGCCAATGGACAGGGACTAACAATGAGCAGTACTTC
clone_size: -; v_call: TRBV6-2/TRBV6-3; j_call: TRBJ1-1; d_call: -; cdr3_aa: CASSIGTFRSTEAFF; cdr3_nt: TGCGCCAGCAGTATCGGGACGTTTAGGTCCACTGAAGCTTTCTTT
clone_size: -; v_call: TRBV7-3; j_call: TRBJ1-3; d_call: -; cdr3_aa: CASSARGGTLRGNTIYF; cdr3_nt: TGTGCCAGCAGCGCACGGGGGGGGACCCTTCGAGGAAACACCATATATTTT
clone_size: -; v_call: TRBV7-2; j_call: TRBJ1-2; d_call: -; cdr3_aa: CASGNPNYGYTF; cdr3_nt: TGTGCCAGCGGCAATCCTAACTATGGCTACACCTTC
clone_size: few; v_call: TRBV5-4; j_call: TRBJ2-5; d_call: TRBD1; cdr3_aa: CASSTRDRGQETQYF; cdr3_nt: TGTGCCAGCAGTACCCGGGACAGAGGGCAAGAGACCCAGTACTTC
clone_size: -; v_call: TRBV7-9; j_call: TRBJ2-1; d_call: -; cdr3_aa: CVSRPRDSNEQFF; cdr3_nt: TGTGTCAGCAGACCCAGGGATTCCAATGAGCAGTTCTTC
clone_size: -; v_call: TRBV12-3/TRBV12-4; j_call: TRBJ1-2; d_call: TRBD1; cdr3_aa: CASSLYRDRGPNYGYTF; cdr3_nt: TGTGCCAGCAGTCTCTACCGGGACAGGGGGCCCAACTATGGCTACACCTTC